The subject of this entry is one T cell receptor (beta chain). No antigen is known for it. Using its own MiXCR run on the reads, TCRdb lists one record per CDR3 protein. The sample lists approximately 590,000 distinct CDR3 sequences, about 40% seen once, with 48% in the top ten. The sample originates from a study of T cell repertoires in cytomegalovirus infection. Study at large: CMV epitopes used comprised recently identified HLA-C-restricted ones and well-studied HLA-B-restricted ones. It can be stated that public TCR beta signatures indicated CMV infection as well as a matching HLA type. General study findings and limits: HLA-C-restricted CMV-specific TCR beta clonotypes prevailed in the ex vivo response.

The germline CDR1 and CDR2 sequences are SGHTA and FQGNSA. This CDR3 region has 17 residues. V lost 2 bases and J 0 bases, leaving 14 bases between the germline ends. This chain uses TRBV7-2 with TRBJ2-1; D is unclear. This sequence originates from a human donor in good health (CMV status not recorded). Some clones in this sample may be carry-over from other donors' samples. This material consisted of cultured PBMCs, taken from culture after CMV antigen stimulation. The CDR3 region has the DNA TGTGCCAGCAGCTTATCTTTCTCGCGGAGCTCCTACAATGAGCAGTTCTTC. The encoded protein is CASSLSFSRSSYNEQFF.